The sequence of this T cell receptor (beta chain) was determined in a study of blood T cell repertoires in COVID-19. Whole-study context: PBMCs, B-cell-depleted T cells, or T cells provided the cDNA or gDNA that made up the material.

The CDR3 is 20 residues long. The protocol was immunoSEQ multiplex PCR, while the TCRdb copy is restricted to in-frame clones and leaves out a portion. The sample records 250,000 to 300,000 clones, approximately 91% being singletons. The TCR originated in a woman aged 25 to 39 with acute or convalescent COVID-19. The sequenced material came from peripheral blood. The gene calls are TRBV21-1 and TRBJ2-3; the table's D gene call, TRBD2, was not cross checked with the DNA. TRBV21-1 is a pseudogene segment. This chain's CDR3 is CASSKGSGTSEKSSTDTQYF. CDR3 nucleotide sequence: TGTGCCAGCAGCAAAGGCTCAGGGACTAGCGAGAAATCTAGCACAGATACGCAGTATTTT.